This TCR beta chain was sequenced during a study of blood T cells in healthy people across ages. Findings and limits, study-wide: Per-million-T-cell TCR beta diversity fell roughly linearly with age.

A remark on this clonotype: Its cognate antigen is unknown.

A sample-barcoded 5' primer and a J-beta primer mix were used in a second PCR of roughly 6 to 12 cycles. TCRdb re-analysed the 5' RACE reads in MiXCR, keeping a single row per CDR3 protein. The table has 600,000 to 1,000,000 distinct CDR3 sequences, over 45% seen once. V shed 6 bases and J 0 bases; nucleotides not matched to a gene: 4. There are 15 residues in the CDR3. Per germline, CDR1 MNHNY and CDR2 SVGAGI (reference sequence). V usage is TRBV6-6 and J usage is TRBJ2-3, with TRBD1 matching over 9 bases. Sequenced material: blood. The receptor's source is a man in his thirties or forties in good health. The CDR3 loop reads CASREGQGSTDTQYF. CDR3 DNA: TGTGCCAGCAGAGAGGGACAGGGTAGCACAGATACGCAGTATTTT.